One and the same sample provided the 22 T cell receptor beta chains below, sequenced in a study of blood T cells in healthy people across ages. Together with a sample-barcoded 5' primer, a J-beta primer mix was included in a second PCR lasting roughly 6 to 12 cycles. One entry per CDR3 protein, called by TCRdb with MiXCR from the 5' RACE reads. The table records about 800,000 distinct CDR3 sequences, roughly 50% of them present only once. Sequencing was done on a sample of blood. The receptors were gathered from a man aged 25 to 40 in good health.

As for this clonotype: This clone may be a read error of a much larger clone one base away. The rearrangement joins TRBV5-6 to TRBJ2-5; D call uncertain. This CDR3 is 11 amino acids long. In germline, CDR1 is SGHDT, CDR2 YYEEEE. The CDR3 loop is CVSSLGGTQYF. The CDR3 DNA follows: TGTGTCAGCAGCTTGGGTGGGACCCAGTACTTC.

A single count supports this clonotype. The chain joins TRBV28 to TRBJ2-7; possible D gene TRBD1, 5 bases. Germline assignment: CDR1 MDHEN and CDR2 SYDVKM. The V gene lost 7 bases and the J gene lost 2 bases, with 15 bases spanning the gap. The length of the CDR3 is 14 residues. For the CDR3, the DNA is TGTGCCAGCACTAACAGGCCCGCCGCCTACGAGCAGTACTTC. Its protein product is CASTNRPAAYEQYF.

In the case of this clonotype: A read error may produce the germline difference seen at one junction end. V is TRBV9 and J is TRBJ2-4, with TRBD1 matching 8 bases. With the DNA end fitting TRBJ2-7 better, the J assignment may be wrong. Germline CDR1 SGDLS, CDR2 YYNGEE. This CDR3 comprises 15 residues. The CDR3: CAGSVGGQASYEQYF. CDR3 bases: TGTGCCGGCAGCGTAGGGGGACAGGCCAGCTACGAGCAGTACTTC.

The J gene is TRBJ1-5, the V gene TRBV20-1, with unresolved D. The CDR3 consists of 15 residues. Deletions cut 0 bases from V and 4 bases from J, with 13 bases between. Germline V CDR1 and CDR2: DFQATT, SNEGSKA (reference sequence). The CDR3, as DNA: TGCAGTGCTAGAGAACGAAGTTCGCTAAATCAGCCCCAGCATTTT. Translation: CSARERSSLNQPQHF.

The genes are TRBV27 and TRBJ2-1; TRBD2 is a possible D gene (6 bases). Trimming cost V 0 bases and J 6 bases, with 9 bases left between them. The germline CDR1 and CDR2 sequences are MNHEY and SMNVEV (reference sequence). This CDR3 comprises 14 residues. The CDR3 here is CASSLSGTFNEQFF. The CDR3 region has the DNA TGTGCCAGCAGTTTATCGGGGACTTTCAATGAGCAGTTCTTC.

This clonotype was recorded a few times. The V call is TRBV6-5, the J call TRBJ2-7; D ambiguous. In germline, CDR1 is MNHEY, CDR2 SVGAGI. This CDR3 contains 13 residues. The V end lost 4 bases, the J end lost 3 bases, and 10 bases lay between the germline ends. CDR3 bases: TGTGCCAGCAGTTCCGAGGTCTTCTACGAGCAGTACTTC. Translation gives CASSSEVFYEQYF.

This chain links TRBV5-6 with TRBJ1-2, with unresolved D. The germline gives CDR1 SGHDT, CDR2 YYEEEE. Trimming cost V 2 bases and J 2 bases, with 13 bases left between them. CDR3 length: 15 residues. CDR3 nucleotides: TGTGCCAGCAGCTTTACCGTCGGACCAAACTATGGCTACACCTTC. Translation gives CASSFTVGPNYGYTF.

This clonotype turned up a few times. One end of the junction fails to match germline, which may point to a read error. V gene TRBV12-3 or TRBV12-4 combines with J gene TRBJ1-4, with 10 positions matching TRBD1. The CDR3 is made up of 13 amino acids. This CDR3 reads CAVRDRGYEKLFF. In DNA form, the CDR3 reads TGTGCCGTACGGGACAGGGGATATGAAAAGCTGTTTTTT.

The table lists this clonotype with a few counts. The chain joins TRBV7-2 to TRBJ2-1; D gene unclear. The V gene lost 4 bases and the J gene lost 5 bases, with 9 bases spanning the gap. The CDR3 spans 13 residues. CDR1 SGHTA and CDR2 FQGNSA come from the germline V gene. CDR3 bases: TGTGCCAGCAGCTCCTCAGGTAACAATGAGCAGTTCTTC. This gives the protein CASSSSGNNEQFF. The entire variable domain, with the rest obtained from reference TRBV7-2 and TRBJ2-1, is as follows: GAGVSQSPSNKVTEKGKDVELRCDPISGHTALYWYRQSLGQGLEFLIYFQGNSAPDKSGLPSDRFSAERTGGSVSTLTIQRTQQEDSAVYLCASSSSGNNEQFFGPGTRLTVL.

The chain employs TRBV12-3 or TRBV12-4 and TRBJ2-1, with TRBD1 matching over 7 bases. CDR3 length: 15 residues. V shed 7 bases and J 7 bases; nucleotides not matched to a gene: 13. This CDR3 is CASTALTGTANEQFF. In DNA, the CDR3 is TGTGCCAGCACCGCCTTAACCGGGACAGCGAATGAGCAGTTCTTC.

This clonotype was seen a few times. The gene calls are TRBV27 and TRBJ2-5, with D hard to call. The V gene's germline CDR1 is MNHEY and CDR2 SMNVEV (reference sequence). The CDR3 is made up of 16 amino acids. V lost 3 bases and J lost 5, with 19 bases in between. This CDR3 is CASSFDLAGRMETQYF. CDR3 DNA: TGTGCCAGCAGTTTCGATCTGGCCGGTCGGATGGAGACCCAGTACTTC.

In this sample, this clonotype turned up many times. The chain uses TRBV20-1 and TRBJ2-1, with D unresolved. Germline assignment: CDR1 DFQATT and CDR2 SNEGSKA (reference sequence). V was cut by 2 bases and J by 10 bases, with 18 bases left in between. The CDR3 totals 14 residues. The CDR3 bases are TGCAGTGCTAGATATGGCTTTACCTACGGGGAGCAGTTCTTC. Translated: CSARYGFTYGEQFF.

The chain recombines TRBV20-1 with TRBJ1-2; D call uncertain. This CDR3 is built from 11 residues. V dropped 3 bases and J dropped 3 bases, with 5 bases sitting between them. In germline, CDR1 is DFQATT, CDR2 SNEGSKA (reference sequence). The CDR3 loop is CSARSDYGYTF. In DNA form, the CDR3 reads TGCAGTGCTAGGAGCGACTATGGCTACACCTTC.

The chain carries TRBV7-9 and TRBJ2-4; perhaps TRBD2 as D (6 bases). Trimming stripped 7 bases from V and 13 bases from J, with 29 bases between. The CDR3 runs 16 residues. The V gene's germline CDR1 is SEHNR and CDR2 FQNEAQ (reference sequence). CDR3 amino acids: CASTQGGGTTLGEQYF. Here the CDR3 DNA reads TGTGCCAGCACGCAAGGTGGGGGGACGACCTTGGGGGAGCAGTACTTC.

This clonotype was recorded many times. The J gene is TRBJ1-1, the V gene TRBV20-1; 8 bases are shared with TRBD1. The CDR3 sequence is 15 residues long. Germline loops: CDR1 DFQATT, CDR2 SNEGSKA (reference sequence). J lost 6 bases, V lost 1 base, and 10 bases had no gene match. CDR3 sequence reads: CSARALPGQGAEAFF. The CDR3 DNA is TGCAGTGCTAGAGCACTACCCGGACAGGGCGCTGAAGCTTTCTTT.

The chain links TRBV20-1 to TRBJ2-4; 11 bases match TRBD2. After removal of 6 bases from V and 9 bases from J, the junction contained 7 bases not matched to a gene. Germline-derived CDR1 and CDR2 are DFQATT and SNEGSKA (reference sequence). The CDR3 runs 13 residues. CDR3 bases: TGCAGTGCCTCCGGGCTAGCGGGAGGCATTCAGTACTTC. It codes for CSASGLAGGIQYF.

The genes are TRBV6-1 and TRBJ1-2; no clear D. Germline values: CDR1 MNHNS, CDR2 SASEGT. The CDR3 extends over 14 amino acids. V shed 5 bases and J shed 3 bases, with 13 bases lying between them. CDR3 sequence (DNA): TGTGCCAGCAGTCTTTCGACGGAGTACTATGGCTACACCTTC. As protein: CASSLSTEYYGYTF.

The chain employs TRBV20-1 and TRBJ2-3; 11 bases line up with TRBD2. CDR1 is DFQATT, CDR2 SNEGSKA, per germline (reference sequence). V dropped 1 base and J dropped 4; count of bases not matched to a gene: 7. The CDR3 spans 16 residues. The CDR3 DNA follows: TGCAGTGCTAGAGGGGGGACTAGCGGAGTGGCAGATACGCAGTATTTT. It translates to CSARGGTSGVADTQYF.

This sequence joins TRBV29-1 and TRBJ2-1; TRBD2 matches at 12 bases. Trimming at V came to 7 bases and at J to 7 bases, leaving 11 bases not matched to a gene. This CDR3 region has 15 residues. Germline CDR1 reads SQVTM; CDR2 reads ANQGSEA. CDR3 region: CSAPLAGGPGNEQFF. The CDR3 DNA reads TGCAGCGCTCCCCTAGCGGGAGGGCCGGGGAATGAGCAGTTCTTC.

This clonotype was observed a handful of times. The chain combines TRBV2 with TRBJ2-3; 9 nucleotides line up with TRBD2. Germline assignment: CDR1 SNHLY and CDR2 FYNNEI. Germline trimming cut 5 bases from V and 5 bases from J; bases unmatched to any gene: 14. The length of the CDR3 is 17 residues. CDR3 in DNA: TGTGCCAGCAGTACCTACGAAGCGGGGGGCCCAAAAGATACGCAGTATTTT. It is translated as CASSTYEAGGPKDTQYF.

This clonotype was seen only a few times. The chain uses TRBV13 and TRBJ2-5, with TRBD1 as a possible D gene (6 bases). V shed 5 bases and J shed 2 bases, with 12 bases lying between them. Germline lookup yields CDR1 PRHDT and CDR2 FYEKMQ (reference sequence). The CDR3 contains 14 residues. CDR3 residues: CASSLRQAQETQYF. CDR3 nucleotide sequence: TGTGCCAGCAGCCTACGACAGGCACAAGAGACCCAGTACTTC.

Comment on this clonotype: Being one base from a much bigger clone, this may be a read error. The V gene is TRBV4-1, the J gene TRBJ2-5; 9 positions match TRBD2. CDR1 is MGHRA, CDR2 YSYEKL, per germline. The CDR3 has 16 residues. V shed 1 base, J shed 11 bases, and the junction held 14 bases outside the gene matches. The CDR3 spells CASSQGPASGVNEQYF. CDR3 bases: TGCGCCAGCAGCCAAGGACCGGCTAGCGGGGTGAATGAGCAGTACTTC.